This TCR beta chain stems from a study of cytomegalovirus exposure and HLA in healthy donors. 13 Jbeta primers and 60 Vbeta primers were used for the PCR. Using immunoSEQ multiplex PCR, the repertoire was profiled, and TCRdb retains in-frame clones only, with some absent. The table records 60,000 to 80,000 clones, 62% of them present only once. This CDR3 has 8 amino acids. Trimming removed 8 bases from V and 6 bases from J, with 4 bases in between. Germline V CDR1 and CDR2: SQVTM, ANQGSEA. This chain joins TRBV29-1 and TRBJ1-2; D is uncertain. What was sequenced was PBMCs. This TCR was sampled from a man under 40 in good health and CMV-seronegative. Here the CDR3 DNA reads TGCAGCACGGATGGCTACACCTTC. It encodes CSTDGYTF.